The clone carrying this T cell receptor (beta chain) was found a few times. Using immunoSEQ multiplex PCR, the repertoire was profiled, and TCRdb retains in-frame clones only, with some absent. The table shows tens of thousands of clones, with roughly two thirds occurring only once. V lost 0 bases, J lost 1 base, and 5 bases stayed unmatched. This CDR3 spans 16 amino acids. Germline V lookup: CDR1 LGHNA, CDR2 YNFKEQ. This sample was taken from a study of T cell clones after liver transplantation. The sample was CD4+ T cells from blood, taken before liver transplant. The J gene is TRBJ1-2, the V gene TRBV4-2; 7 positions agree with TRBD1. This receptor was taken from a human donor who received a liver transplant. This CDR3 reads CASSQDPNRGNYGYTF. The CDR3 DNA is TGTGCCAGCAGCCAAGACCCCAACAGGGGTAACTATGGCTACACCTTC.